Following are 21 T cell receptor beta chains from one sample sequenced in a study of identical twins. TCRdb ran MiXCR on the 5' RACE reads and lists one entry per CDR3 protein. Of fewer than 900,000 distinct CDR3 sequences in the sample, about 20% were seen once. The same data also contributed to another study, on T cells expressing NK-cell markers.

Input material: PBMCs. These receptors came from a woman aged 18-30 years in good health.

Only a few counts were recorded for this clonotype. This chain uses TRBV15 with TRBJ2-7; 12 nucleotides agree with TRBD2. Unmatched junction bases numbered 0, after V lost 0 bases and J lost 3 bases. Per the germline V gene, CDR1 is LNHNV and CDR2 is YYDKDF (reference sequence). The CDR3 length is 15 residues. CDR3 nucleotides: TGTGCCACCAGCAGAGAACTAGCGGGAGGCTACGAGCAGTACTTC. The encoded protein is CATSRELAGGYEQYF.

This clonotype was counted only a few times. This rearrangement joins TRBV6-2 or TRBV6-3 to TRBJ1-2; D unclear. Germline V gene sequence: CDR1 MNHEY, CDR2 SVGEGT. This CDR3 contains 13 residues. Trimming cost V 0 bases and J 6 bases, with 8 bases left between them. The CDR3 sequence is CASSYSPADGYTF. The CDR3 bases are TGTGCCAGCAGTTACTCTCCAGCGGATGGCTACACCTTC.

The genes are TRBV12-3 or TRBV12-4 and TRBJ1-1; TRBD1 agrees at 7 bases. After removal of 8 bases from V and 0 bases from J, the junction contained 3 bases not matched to a gene. The CDR3 runs 13 residues. The CDR3 reads CASAQGMNTEAFF. In nucleotides, the CDR3 is TGTGCCAGCGCACAGGGGATGAACACTGAAGCTTTCTTT.

This clonotype was counted at least ten times. This chain uses TRBV10-3 with TRBJ2-2; 10 nucleotides match TRBD2. Germline values: CDR1 ENHRY, CDR2 SYGVKD. Losses at the gene ends were 5 bases for V and 0 bases for J; bases not matched to a gene: 0. This CDR3 comprises 15 residues. CDR3 protein: CAISLAGANTGELFF. CDR3 nucleotide sequence: TGTGCCATCAGTCTAGCGGGGGCGAACACCGGGGAGCTGTTTTTT.

The chain has TRBV6-1 and TRBJ2-1, with 9 bases aligning to TRBD2. Germline V gene sequence: CDR1 MNHNS, CDR2 SASEGT. V gave up 8 bases and J gave up 0 bases; unmatched junction bases: 17. The CDR3 is 19 residues long. The CDR3 region is CASAGVTDYSGGSYNEQFF. The CDR3 region has the DNA TGTGCCAGCGCCGGGGTAACGGACTATAGCGGGGGCTCCTACAATGAGCAGTTCTTC.

This clonotype has only a few counts. CDR3 residues: CASTLSRIGTGELFF. In DNA, the CDR3 is TGTGCCAGCACCTTATCCCGCATTGGGACCGGGGAGCTGTTTTTT. The rearrangement joins TRBV6-2 or TRBV6-3 to TRBJ2-2; no reliable D call. This CDR3 region has 15 residues. The V end was cut by 7 bases, the J end by 5 bases, with 17 bases between. Germline loops: CDR1 MNHEY, CDR2 SVGEGT.

This chain joins TRBV7-2 and TRBJ1-5, with D hard to call. V was clipped by 1 base and J by 1 base, with 8 bases between them. The germline gives CDR1 SGHTA, CDR2 FQGNSA. CDR3 length equals 15 residues. This chain's CDR3 is CASSLVTASNQPQHF. CDR3 coding DNA: TGTGCCAGCAGCTTAGTGACGGCGAGCAATCAGCCCCAGCATTTT.

This clonotype was seen more than once but under ten times. The J gene is TRBJ2-3, the V gene TRBV20-1, with D unclear. There are 12 residues in the CDR3. Germline CDR1 DFQATT, CDR2 SNEGSKA (reference sequence). Trimming left V 6 bases short and J 6 bases short, with 13 bases between. The CDR3 coding sequence is TGCAGTGCCGCAAGATCCATCGATACGCAGTATTTT. Amino acids: CSAARSIDTQYF.

CDR3 in DNA: TGTGCCAGCAGCTCCCTGGACAGGGCTGACACTGAAGCTTTCTTT. Protein sequence: CASSSLDRADTEAFF. The chain recombines TRBV7-9 with TRBJ1-1; 8 bases match TRBD1. V trimming: 4 bases; J trimming: 3 bases; junction bases outside the gene matches: 7. The CDR3 runs 15 residues. Germline lookup yields CDR1 SEHNR and CDR2 FQNEAQ (reference sequence).

This clonotype was seen more than once but under ten times. This chain uses TRBV7-9 with TRBJ2-1, with D unresolved. The CDR3 length is 14 residues. Trimming took 1 base from V and 6 from J, leaving 10 bases between them. Germline V lookup: CDR1 SEHNR, CDR2 FQNEAQ (reference sequence). The CDR3 coding sequence is TGTGCCAGCAGCTTAGGCATTAGTTCCAATGAGCAGTTCTTC. Protein sequence: CASSLGISSNEQFF.

J is TRBJ2-7 and V is TRBV7-9; D is undetermined. Germline CDR1 reads SEHNR; CDR2 reads FQNEAQ (reference sequence). The CDR3 has 12 amino acids. The V gene lost 3 bases and the J gene lost 3 bases, with 6 bases spanning the gap. The CDR3 DNA reads TGTGCCAGCAGCTTTGGGCACTACGAGCAGTACTTC. Translating gives CASSFGHYEQYF.

This clonotype has just a few counts. The rearrangement uses TRBV5-1 and TRBJ2-1, with 8 bases fitting TRBD2. This CDR3 has 15 amino acids. Germline V lookup: CDR1 SGHRS, CDR2 YFSETQ. Trimming removed 4 bases from V and 6 bases from J; junction bases left unmatched: 9. DNA of the CDR3: TGCGCCAGCAGCCTGTATAGCGGGGTAGGCAATGAGCAGTTCTTC. Translated: CASSLYSGVGNEQFF.

DNA for the CDR3: TGTGCCAGCAGTGAATTTTCGAGGGGCGATACGCAGTATTTT. Amino acid sequence: CASSEFSRGDTQYF. V is TRBV25-1 and J is TRBJ2-3; D possibly matches TRBD1 or TRBD2 (5 bases each). This CDR3 region has 14 residues. V shed 1 base and J shed 6 bases, with 11 bases lying between them. Germline values: CDR1 MGHDK, CDR2 SYGVNS. Supplemented by reference TRBV25-1 and TRBJ2-3, the full variable domain reads EADIYQTPRYLVIGTGKKITLECSQTMGHDKMYWYQQDPGMELHLIHYSYGVNSTEKGDLSSESTVSRIRTEHFPLTLESARPSHTSQYLCASSEFSRGDTQYFGPGTRLTVL.

The chain links TRBV20-1 to TRBJ2-7; 10 nucleotides agree with TRBD2. Germline V CDR1 and CDR2: DFQATT, SNEGSKA (reference sequence). This CDR3 has 15 residues. Trimming cost V 6 bases and J 6 bases; bases outside gene matches: 14. CDR3 amino acids: CSAISAGGPVFEQYF. Written as DNA, the CDR3 is TGCAGTGCGATATCAGCGGGGGGGCCAGTGTTCGAGCAGTACTTC.

A few counts support this clonotype. The V call is TRBV7-9, the J call TRBJ2-7; unclear D gene. Germline assignment: CDR1 SEHNR and CDR2 FQNEAQ (reference sequence). Deletions cut 1 base from V and 8 bases from J, with 9 bases between. The CDR3 is made up of 12 amino acids. The CDR3 DNA reads TGTGCCAGCAGCTTAGTTGACCTGCAGCAGTACTTC. Translating gives CASSLVDLQQYF.

The CDR3 bases are TGTGCCAGCAGCTTTAGGTCAGGGCAAGGCAATGAGCAGTTCTTC. Translation: CASSFRSGQGNEQFF. This chain joins TRBV5-6 and TRBJ2-1, with D possibly TRBD1 on 5 matching bases. V dropped 2 bases and J dropped 6 bases, with 15 bases sitting between them. CDR1 SGHDT and CDR2 YYEEEE come from the germline V gene. This CDR3 region has 15 residues.

This clonotype has more than one count but fewer than ten. This rearrangement joins TRBV7-2 to TRBJ2-1; the D is unclear. Germline V gene data show CDR1 as SGHTA and CDR2 as FQGNSA. The length of the CDR3 is 12 residues. Between the trimmed V and J ends, which lost 2 bases and 12 bases, there was a span of 11 bases. The CDR3 DNA follows: TGTGCCAGCAGCTTACTAGGGATAGGGCAGTTCTTC. Its protein is CASSLLGIGQFF.

V usage is TRBV2 and J usage is TRBJ2-7; D is possibly TRBD1 (6 bases). The germline gives CDR1 SNHLY, CDR2 FYNNEI. This CDR3 comprises 13 residues. The V gene lost 6 bases and the J gene lost 6 bases, with 15 bases spanning the gap. CDR3 amino acids: CASSPNREGEQYF. The CDR3 DNA reads TGTGCCAGCAGCCCCAACAGGGAAGGCGAGCAGTACTTC.

V gene TRBV12-3 or TRBV12-4 combines with J gene TRBJ2-7; tentative D call: TRBD2 (6 bases). This CDR3 contains 14 residues. V lost 3 bases, J lost 2 bases, and 11 bases lay in between. Here the CDR3 reads CASSLLRGTYEQYF. CDR3 bases: TGTGCCAGCAGTTTGTTGCGGGGAACCTACGAGCAGTACTTC.

This clonotype was observed a few times. The rearrangement joins TRBV24-1 to TRBJ2-4; D might be TRBD1 (6 bases). The CDR3 consists of 14 residues. Germline loops: CDR1 KGHDR, CDR2 SFDVKD. V shed 9 bases and J shed 3 bases, with 14 bases lying between them. The CDR3 DNA sequence: TGTGCCACCTGGGGGCCAGTCGGCAAAAACATTCAGTACTTC. This translates into CATWGPVGKNIQYF.

The V and J genes are TRBV12-3 or TRBV12-4 and TRBJ2-2; unclear D gene. V was cut by 3 bases and J by 7 bases, with 12 bases left in between. The CDR3 has 14 amino acids. CDR3 DNA: TGTGCCAGCAGTTTTTTGAGCCCAGGCGGGGAGCTGTTTTTT. Translated, it gives CASSFLSPGGELFF.